This T cell receptor beta chain was documented in a study of T cell changes during pregnancy in multiple sclerosis. Trimming left V 4 bases short and J 3 bases short, with 15 bases between. Germline CDR1 MGHRA, CDR2 YSYEKL. The length of the CDR3 is 15 residues. TCRdb keeps only in-frame clones here, not all; method: immunoSEQ multiplex PCR. Here the sample spans 35,000 to 40,000 clones, roughly 87% being singletons. The clonotype originates from a female donor in good health, enrolled as a control in a pregnancy study. This sample comprised CD4+ T cells from peripheral blood mononuclear cells, obtained after pregnancy. The chain recombines TRBV4-1 with TRBJ1-2; no clear D gene. The CDR3 here is CASSLSAGGDYGYTF. CDR3 bases: TGCGCCAGCAGCCTGTCCGCCGGAGGCGACTATGGCTACACCTTC.